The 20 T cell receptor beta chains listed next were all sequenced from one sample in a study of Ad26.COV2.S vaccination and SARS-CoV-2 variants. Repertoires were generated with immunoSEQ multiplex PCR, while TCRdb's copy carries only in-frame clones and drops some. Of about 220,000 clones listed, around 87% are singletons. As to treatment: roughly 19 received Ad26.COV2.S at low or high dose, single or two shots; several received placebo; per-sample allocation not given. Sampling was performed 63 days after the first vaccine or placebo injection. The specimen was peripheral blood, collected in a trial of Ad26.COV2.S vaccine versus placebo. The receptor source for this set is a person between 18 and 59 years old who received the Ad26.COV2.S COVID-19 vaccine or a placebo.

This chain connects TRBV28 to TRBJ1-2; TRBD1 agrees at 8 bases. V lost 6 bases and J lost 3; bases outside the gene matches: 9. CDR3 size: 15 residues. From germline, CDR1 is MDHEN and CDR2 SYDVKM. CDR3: CASSPYQGADYGYTF. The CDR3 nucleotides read TGTGCCAGCAGCCCTTACCAGGGGGCGGACTATGGCTACACCTTC.

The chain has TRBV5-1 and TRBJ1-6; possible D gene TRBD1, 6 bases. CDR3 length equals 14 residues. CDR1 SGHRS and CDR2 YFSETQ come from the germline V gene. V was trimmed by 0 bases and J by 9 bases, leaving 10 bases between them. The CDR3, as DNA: TGCGCCAGCAGCTTGGCCGGGGGGGCTTCACCCCTCCACTTT. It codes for CASSLAGGASPLHF.

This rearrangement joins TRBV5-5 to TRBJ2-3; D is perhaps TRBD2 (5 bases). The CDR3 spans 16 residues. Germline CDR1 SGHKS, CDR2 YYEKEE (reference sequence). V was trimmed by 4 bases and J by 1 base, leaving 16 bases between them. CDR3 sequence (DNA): TGTGCCAGCAGCCCCAGTCCCGGAGGACGCACAGATACGCAGTATTTT. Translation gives CASSPSPGGRTDTQYF.

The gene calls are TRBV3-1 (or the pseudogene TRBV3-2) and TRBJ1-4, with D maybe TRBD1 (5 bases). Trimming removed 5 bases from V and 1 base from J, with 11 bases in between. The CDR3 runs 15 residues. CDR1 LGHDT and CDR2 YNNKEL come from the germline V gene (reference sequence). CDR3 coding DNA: TGTGCCAGCAGCTCCATGAGGGGAACTAATGAAAAACTGTTTTTT. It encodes CASSSMRGTNEKLFF.

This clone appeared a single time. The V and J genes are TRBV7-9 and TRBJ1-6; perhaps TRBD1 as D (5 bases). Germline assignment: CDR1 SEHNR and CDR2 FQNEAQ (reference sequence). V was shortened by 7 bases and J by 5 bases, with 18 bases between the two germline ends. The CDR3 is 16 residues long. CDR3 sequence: CASILSRADNNSPLHF. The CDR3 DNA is TGTGCCAGCATTCTGAGCAGGGCCGACAATAATTCACCCCTCCACTTT.

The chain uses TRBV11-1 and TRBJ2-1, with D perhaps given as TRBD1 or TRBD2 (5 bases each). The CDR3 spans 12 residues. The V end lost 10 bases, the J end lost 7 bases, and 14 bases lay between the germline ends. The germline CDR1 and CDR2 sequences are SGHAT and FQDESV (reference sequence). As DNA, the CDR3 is TGTGCCACCCCGGGGCCTGGGAATGAGCAGTTCTTC. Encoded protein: CATPGPGNEQFF.

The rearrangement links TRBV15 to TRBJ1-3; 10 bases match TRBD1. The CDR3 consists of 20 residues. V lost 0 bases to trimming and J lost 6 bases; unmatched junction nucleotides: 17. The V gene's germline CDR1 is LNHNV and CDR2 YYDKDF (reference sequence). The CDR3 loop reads CATSRDLSTGTGVVQNTIYF. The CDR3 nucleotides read TGTGCCACCAGCAGAGACCTTTCAACCGGGACAGGGGTAGTTCAAAACACCATATATTTT.

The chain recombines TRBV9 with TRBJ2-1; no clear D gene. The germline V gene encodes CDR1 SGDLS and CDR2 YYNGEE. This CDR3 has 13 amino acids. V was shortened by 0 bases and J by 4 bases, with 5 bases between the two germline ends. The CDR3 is CASSVARYNEQFF. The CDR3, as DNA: TGTGCCAGCAGCGTAGCCAGGTACAATGAGCAGTTCTTC.

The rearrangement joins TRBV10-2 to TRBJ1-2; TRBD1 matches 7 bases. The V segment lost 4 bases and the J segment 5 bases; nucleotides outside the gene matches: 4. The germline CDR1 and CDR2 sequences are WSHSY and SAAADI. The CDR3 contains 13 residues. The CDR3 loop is CASSVAGGYGYTF. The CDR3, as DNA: TGCGCCAGCAGTGTGGCAGGGGGGTATGGCTACACCTTC.

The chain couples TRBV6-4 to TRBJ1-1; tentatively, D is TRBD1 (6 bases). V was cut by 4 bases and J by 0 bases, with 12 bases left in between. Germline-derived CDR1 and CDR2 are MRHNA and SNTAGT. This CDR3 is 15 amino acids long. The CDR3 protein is CASSVEGGVNTEAFF. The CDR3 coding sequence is TGTGCCAGCAGTGTCGAGGGGGGGGTGAACACTGAAGCTTTCTTT.

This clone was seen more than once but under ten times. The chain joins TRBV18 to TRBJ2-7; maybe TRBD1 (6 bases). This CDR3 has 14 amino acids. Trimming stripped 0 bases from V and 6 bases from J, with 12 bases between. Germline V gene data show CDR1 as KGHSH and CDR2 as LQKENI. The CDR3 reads CASSPPNRAAEQYF. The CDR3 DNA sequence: TGTGCCAGCTCACCACCAAACAGGGCGGCCGAGCAGTACTTC.

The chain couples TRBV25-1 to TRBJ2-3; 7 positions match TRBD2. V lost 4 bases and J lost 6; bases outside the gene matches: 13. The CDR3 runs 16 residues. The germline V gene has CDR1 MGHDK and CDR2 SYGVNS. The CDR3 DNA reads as TGTGCCAGCAGTGGGGAAGGGCGGGAGTTTCTTGATACGCAGTATTTT. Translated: CASSGEGREFLDTQYF.

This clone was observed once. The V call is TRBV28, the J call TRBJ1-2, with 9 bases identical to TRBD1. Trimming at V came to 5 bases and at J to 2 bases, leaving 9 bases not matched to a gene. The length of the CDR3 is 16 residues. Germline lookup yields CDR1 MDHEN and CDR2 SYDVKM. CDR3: CASSPSFGTGNYGYTF. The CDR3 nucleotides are TGTGCCAGCAGTCCCTCCTTCGGGACAGGGAACTATGGCTACACCTTC.

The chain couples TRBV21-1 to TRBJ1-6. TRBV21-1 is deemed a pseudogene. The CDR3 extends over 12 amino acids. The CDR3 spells CASSMIASPLHF. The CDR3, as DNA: TGTGCCAGCAGCATGATAGCTTCACCCCTCCACTTT.

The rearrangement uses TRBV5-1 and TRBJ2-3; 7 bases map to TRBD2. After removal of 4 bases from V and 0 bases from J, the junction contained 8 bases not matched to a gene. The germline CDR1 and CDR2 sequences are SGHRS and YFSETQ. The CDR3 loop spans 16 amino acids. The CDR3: CASSPESGVSTDTQYF. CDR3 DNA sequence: TGCGCCAGCAGCCCAGAAAGCGGGGTTAGCACAGATACGCAGTATTTT.

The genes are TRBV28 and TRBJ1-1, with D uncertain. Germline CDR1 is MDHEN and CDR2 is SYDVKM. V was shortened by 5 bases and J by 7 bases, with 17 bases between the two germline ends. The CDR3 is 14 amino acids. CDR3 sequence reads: CASSPPGFSGEAFF. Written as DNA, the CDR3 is TGTGCCAGCAGTCCCCCAGGATTTAGCGGTGAAGCTTTCTTT. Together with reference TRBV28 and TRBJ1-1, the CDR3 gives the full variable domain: DVKVTQSSRYLVKRTGEKVFLECVQDMDHENMFWYRQDPGLGLRLIYFSYDVKMKEKGDIPEGYSVSREKKERFSLILESASTNQTSMYLCASSPPGFSGEAFFGQGTRLTVV.

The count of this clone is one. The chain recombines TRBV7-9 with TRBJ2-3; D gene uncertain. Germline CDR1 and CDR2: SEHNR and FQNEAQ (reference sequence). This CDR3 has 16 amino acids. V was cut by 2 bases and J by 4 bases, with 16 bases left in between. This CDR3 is CASSLFKAPVPDTQYF. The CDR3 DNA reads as TGTGCCAGCAGCTTATTTAAGGCGCCGGTCCCAGATACGCAGTATTTT.

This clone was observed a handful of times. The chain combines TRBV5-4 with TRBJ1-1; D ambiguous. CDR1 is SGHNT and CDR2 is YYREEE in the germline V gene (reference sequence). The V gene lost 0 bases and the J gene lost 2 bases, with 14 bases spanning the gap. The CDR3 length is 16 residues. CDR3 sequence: CASSLGRDLGNTEAFF. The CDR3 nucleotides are TGTGCCAGCAGCTTGGGGCGGGATTTGGGCAACACTGAAGCTTTCTTT.

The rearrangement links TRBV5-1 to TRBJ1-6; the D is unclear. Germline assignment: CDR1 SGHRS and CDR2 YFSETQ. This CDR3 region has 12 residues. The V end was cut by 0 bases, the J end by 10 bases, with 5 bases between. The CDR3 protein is CASSLDGSPLHF. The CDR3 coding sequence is TGCGCCAGCAGCTTGGACGGGTCACCCCTCCACTTT. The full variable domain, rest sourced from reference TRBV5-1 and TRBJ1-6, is KAGVTQTPRYLIKTRGQQVTLSCSPISGHRSVSWYQQTPGQGLQFLFEYFSETQRNKGNFPGRFSGRQFSNSRSEMNVSTLELGDSALYLCASSLDGSPLHFGNGTRLTVT.

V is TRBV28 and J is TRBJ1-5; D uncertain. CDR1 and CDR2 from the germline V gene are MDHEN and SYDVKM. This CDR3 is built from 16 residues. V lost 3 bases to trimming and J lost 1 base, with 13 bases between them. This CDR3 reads CASSFGRRGSNQPQHF. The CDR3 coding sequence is TGTGCCAGCAGTTTTGGGCGGAGAGGGAGCAATCAGCCCCAGCATTTT.